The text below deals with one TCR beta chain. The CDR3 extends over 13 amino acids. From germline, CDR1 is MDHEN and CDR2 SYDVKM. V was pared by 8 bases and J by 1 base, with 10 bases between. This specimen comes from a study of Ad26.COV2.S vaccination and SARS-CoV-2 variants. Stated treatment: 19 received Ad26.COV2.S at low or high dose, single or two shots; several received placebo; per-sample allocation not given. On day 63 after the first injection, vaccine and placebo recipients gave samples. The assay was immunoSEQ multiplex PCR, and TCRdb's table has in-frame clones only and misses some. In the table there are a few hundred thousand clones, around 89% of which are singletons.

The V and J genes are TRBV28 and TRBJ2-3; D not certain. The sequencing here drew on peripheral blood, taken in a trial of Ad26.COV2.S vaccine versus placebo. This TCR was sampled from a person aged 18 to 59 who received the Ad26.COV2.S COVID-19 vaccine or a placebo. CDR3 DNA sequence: TGTGCCAGCCTCCTGGCGGGCACAGATACGCAGTATTTT. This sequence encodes CASLLAGTDTQYF.